By share of the sample, the clone carrying this T cell receptor (beta chain) is medium-sized. The antigen is undetermined. Other nucleotide sequences from this sample produce the same CDR3. This CDR3 is built from 14 residues. V was trimmed by 2 bases and J by 3 bases, leaving 11 bases between them. CDR1 and CDR2 from the germline V gene are MNHEY and SMNVEV (reference sequence). This sample's treatment: oral pan-JAK inhibitor, 5-10 mg twice daily. This sample is part of a study of CD8+ T cells in alopecia areata. Study details: For the treated group, dosing was oral tofacitinib at 5 to 10 mg twice daily. Study results and limitations: Elevated clonality characterized lesional scalp relative to normal scalp, particularly in alopecia totalis/universalis.

Following RNA extraction, reverse transcription yielded cDNA that acted as the sequencing template. The table came from immunoSEQ multiplex PCR; TCRdb's copy has only in-frame clones and leaves some out. The sample yields 150,000 to 200,000 clones, around 60% seen once. Material: CD8+ T cells sorted from blood, obtained at week 24, from a patient treated with tofacitinib. This chain uses TRBV27 with TRBJ2-7; D may be TRBD1 or TRBD2 (5 bases each). This sequence originates from a human donor with alopecia areata. Written as DNA, the CDR3 is TGTGCCAGCAGTTTACAGGGAGCCAACTACGAGCAGTACTTC. Translating it yields CASSLQGANYEQYF.